Each of the 23 T cell receptor beta chains below was sequenced from the same sample in a study of blood T cell repertoires in COVID-19. TCRdb's table, derived via immunoSEQ multiplex PCR, lists solely in-frame clones and lacks some. This sample carries fewer than 300,000 clones, 80% to 90% of them seen once, and the ten largest clones take 9.4%. Sequences were obtained from peripheral blood. The receptors were sampled from a woman aged 50 to 60 who had recovered from COVID-19.

The chain employs TRBV2 and TRBJ2-1; 7 nucleotides line up with TRBD2. The trim removed 6 bases at V and 6 bases at J, leaving 11 bases unmatched. Germline CDR1 is SNHLY and CDR2 is FYNNEI. The CDR3 covers 15 residues. CDR3 sequence reads: CASSAGLSKGNEQFF. CDR3 nucleotide sequence: TGTGCCAGCAGCGCGGGACTATCGAAGGGCAATGAGCAGTTCTTC.

The DNA of the CDR3 is TGTGCCAGCAGTTTCCAGCCTCGGGGTTCCTACGAGCAGTACTTC. It is translated as CASSFQPRGSYEQYF. The chain recombines TRBV27 with TRBJ2-7, with a weak D call TRBD2 (5 bases). Trimming took off 3 bases at V and 1 base at J, with 13 bases between the two ends. CDR3 length: 15 amino acids. CDR1 is MNHEY and CDR2 is SMNVEV in the germline V gene (reference sequence).

This clone appeared once. V is TRBV18 and J is TRBJ2-5, with D unclear. V was clipped by 0 bases and J by 4 bases, with 9 bases between them. Germline-derived CDR1 and CDR2 are KGHSH and LQKENI. CDR3 length: 14 residues. The CDR3 sequence: CASSPPVTRETQYF. The CDR3 DNA follows: TGTGCCAGCTCACCACCGGTAACGCGAGAGACCCAGTACTTC. The variable domain in full, with the rest retrieved from reference TRBV18 and TRBJ2-5, is NAGVMQNPRHLVRRRGQEARLRCSPMKGHSHVYWYRQLPEEGLKFMVYLQKENIIDESGMPKERFSAEFPKEGPSILRIQQVVRGDSAAYFCASSPPVTRETQYFGPGTRLLVL.

This clone has a handful of counts. The identical CDR3 is also encoded by other nucleotide sequences in the sample. J is TRBJ1-5 and V is TRBV12-3 or TRBV12-4, with D perhaps matching TRBD1 (6 bases). The CDR3 contains 13 residues. Trimming cost V 3 bases and J 5 bases, with 8 bases left between them. CDR3 region: CASSFAGDQPQHF. CDR3 coding DNA: TGTGCCAGCAGTTTTGCAGGGGATCAGCCCCAGCATTTT.

This chain links TRBV5-6 with TRBJ2-2; 7 bases line up with TRBD1. CDR1 is SGHDT, CDR2 YYEEEE, per germline. The CDR3 has 16 residues. The trim removed 0 bases at V and 3 bases at J, leaving 5 bases unmatched. This chain's CDR3 is CASSLALGQHTGELFF. CDR3 nucleotide sequence: TGTGCCAGCAGCTTGGCATTGGGACAGCACACCGGGGAGCTGTTTTTT.

The chain has TRBV7-2 and TRBJ2-2; 8 bases fit TRBD1. The germline gives CDR1 SGHTA, CDR2 FQGNSA. The J segment lost 12 bases and the V segment lost 5 bases, leaving 5 bases of the junction unmatched. The CDR3 sequence is 12 residues long. In DNA, the CDR3 is TGTGCCAGCAGCCCCCGGACAGGGAAGCTGTTTTTT. This gives the protein CASSPRTGKLFF.

The J gene is TRBJ2-3, the V gene TRBV4-2, with a possible D match to TRBD2 (6 bases). The CDR3 runs 16 residues. Trimming shortened V by 1 base and J by 0 bases, and 11 bases separated the two germline ends. CDR1 and CDR2 (germline): LGHNA, YNFKEQ. As DNA, the CDR3 is TGTGCCAGCAGCCAAGTTGGGGGGATGAGCACAGATACGCAGTATTTT. This translates into CASSQVGGMSTDTQYF.

The chain is built from TRBV7-2 and TRBJ2-1; maybe TRBD1 (6 bases). Looked up from germline, CDR1 is SGHTA and CDR2 is FQGNSA. The V gene lost 3 bases and the J gene lost 7 bases, with 10 bases spanning the gap. CDR3 size: 13 residues. For the CDR3, the DNA is TGTGCCAGCAGCTTGGTTACAGGGAATGAGCAGTTCTTC. It specifies CASSLVTGNEQFF.

The rearrangement links TRBV5-6 to TRBJ1-2; D is uncertain. Trimming shortened V by 2 bases and J by 4 bases, and 18 bases separated the two germline ends. Looked up from germline, CDR1 is SGHDT and CDR2 is YYEEEE. This CDR3 contains 16 residues. The CDR3 nucleotides read TGTGCCAGCAGCTTAGATACGCCAGATAACCTCTATGGCTACACCTTC. Protein: CASSLDTPDNLYGYTF.

The chain is built from TRBV29-1 and TRBJ2-7; 7 bases map to TRBD1. Per germline, CDR1 SQVTM and CDR2 ANQGSEA. The CDR3 runs to 12 residues. Trimming at V came to 4 bases and at J to 0 bases, leaving 0 bases not matched to a gene. This chain's CDR3 is CSVGDSSYEQYF. CDR3 bases: TGCAGCGTTGGGGACAGCTCCTACGAGCAGTACTTC.

V is TRBV18 and J is TRBJ2-2, with D possibly being TRBD1 (6 bases). Germline V lookup: CDR1 KGHSH, CDR2 LQKENI. CDR3 length: 15 amino acids. V was cut by 1 base and J by 1 base, with 7 bases left in between. The DNA of the CDR3 is TGTGCCAGCTCACCACAGGGACAGAACACCGGGGAGCTGTTTTTT. As protein: CASSPQGQNTGELFF.

The chain has TRBV5-8 and TRBJ1-1; 10 nucleotides match TRBD1. J was trimmed by 4 bases and V by 5 bases; bases with no gene match: 8. There are 15 residues in the CDR3. Germline lookup yields CDR1 SGHTS and CDR2 YDEGEE. This CDR3 reads CASSLRQGAVTEAFF. CDR3 sequence (DNA): TGTGCCAGCAGTTTACGACAGGGGGCGGTCACTGAAGCTTTCTTT.

V is TRBV28 and J is TRBJ2-2; a possible D gene is TRBD2 (7 bases). The V and J ends lost 10 bases and 3 bases respectively, with 18 bases between them. In germline, CDR1 is MDHEN, CDR2 SYDVKM. There are 15 residues in the CDR3. For the CDR3, the DNA is TGTGCCACCTCAGTTGGGGGGGCGTACACCGGGGAGCTGTTTTTT. Translated: CATSVGGAYTGELFF. The variable domain in full, completed from reference TRBV28 and TRBJ2-2, reads DVKVTQSSRYLVKRTGEKVFLECVQDMDHENMFWYRQDPGLGLRLIYFSYDVKMKEKGDIPEGYSVSREKKERFSLILESASTNQTSMYLCATSVGGAYTGELFFGEGSRLTVL.

The chain recombines TRBV20-1 with TRBJ1-2; D gene uncertain. The ends were cut back, 6 bases at V and 4 bases at J, with 9 bases in the middle. This CDR3 is built from 11 residues. CDR1 DFQATT and CDR2 SNEGSKA come from the germline V gene (reference sequence). CDR3 region: CSAASGYGYTF. The CDR3 region has the DNA TGCAGTGCGGCATCGGGCTATGGCTACACCTTC.

V gene TRBV4-1 combines with J gene TRBJ2-7; 10 positions agree with TRBD1. The germline gives CDR1 MGHRA, CDR2 YSYEKL. The J segment lost 1 base and the V segment lost 1 base, leaving 4 bases of the junction unmatched. CDR3 length: 16 residues. DNA of the CDR3: TGCGCCAGCAGCCAAGGAGGGGGACAGGGGTCCTACGAGCAGTACTTC. It translates to CASSQGGGQGSYEQYF.

The V call is TRBV12-3 or TRBV12-4, the J call TRBJ2-1; 8 bases align to TRBD1. This CDR3 is built from 13 residues. The ends lost 4 bases at V and 10 bases at J; junction bases unmatched: 6. The CDR3 loop is CASSSQGADEQFF. As DNA, the CDR3 is TGTGCCAGCAGTTCCCAGGGGGCGGACGAGCAGTTCTTC.

J is TRBJ2-5 and V is TRBV6-1, with 14 positions matching TRBD2. The CDR3 contains 16 residues. Germline CDR1 and CDR2: MNHNS and SASEGT. V lost 1 base and J lost 5; bases outside the gene matches: 3. CDR3 sequence reads: CASSEGLAGGHETQYF. CDR3 nucleotide sequence: TGTGCCAGCAGTGAAGGACTAGCGGGGGGGCATGAGACCCAGTACTTC.

This chain links TRBV19 with TRBJ2-2; 14 nucleotides align to TRBD2. This CDR3 has 15 residues. Trimming cost V 8 bases and J 6 bases; bases outside gene matches: 5. Per germline, CDR1 LNHDA and CDR2 SQIVND (reference sequence). The CDR3 DNA follows: TGTGCCAGTGCGACTAGCGGGGGGGCCCCCGGGGAGCTGTTTTTT. This encodes CASATSGGAPGELFF.

This clone showed up just once. At one boundary the junction diverges from the germline segment, which might be a read error. This chain uses TRBV6-2 or TRBV6-3 with TRBJ2-7; the match to TRBD1 covers 8 bases. Per the germline V gene, CDR1 is MNHEY and CDR2 is SVGEGT. This CDR3 is 14 amino acids long. The DNA for the CDR3 is TGTGCCAGCAGTCCCCCAGGGGGCTCCGACGAGCAGTACTTC. This encodes CASSPPGGSDEQYF.

CDR3 region: CASGRLLSTDTQYF. The DNA of the CDR3 is TGTGCCAGCGGTAGACTGCTGAGCACAGATACGCAGTATTTT. The chain joins TRBV2 to TRBJ2-3; unclear D gene. The germline V and J ends were trimmed by 8 bases and 0 bases, with 12 bases remaining between them. The CDR3 sequence is 14 residues long. Germline loops: CDR1 SNHLY, CDR2 FYNNEI.

This chain joins TRBV27 and TRBJ2-3; 13 bases are shared with TRBD2. This CDR3 comprises 16 residues. The ends lost 6 bases at V and 4 bases at J; junction bases unmatched: 7. Germline V gene sequence: CDR1 MNHEY, CDR2 SMNVEV (reference sequence). CDR3 region: CASSKVLAGGADTQYF. Written as DNA, the CDR3 is TGTGCCAGCAGCAAGGTACTAGCGGGAGGGGCAGATACGCAGTATTTT.

The chain couples TRBV3-1 (or the pseudogene TRBV3-2) to TRBJ1-1, with TRBD1 as a possible D gene (5 bases). Germline values: CDR1 LGHDT, CDR2 YNNKEL (reference sequence). This CDR3 region has 14 residues. Trimming left V 11 bases short and J 0 bases short, with 16 bases between. This chain's CDR3 is CAVGGGSLNTEAFF. CDR3 in DNA: TGTGCCGTCGGGGGAGGATCCCTGAACACTGAAGCTTTCTTT.

The chain carries TRBV2 and TRBJ1-5, with D possibly matching TRBD1 (5 bases). Germline V gene sequence: CDR1 SNHLY, CDR2 FYNNEI. This CDR3 is built from 16 residues. The V end was cut by 6 bases, the J end by 6 bases, with 21 bases between. The CDR3 loop is CASRGPVVGGGQPQHF. DNA for the CDR3: TGTGCCAGCAGGGGACCCGTCGTGGGGGGAGGTCAGCCCCAGCATTTT.